The 18 T cell receptor beta chains below come from one sample, sequenced in a study of graft-versus-host responses after intestinal transplantation. Their specific antigens are unknown. Data came from immunoSEQ multiplex PCR; TCRdb stores just in-frame clones and leaves some out. The sample records tens of thousands of clones, about 94% being singletons. The sequences come from unstimulated CD8+ T cells sorted from spleen or lymph node cells, collected before intestinal transplant. These receptors originate from a human donor who received an intestinal transplant.

The V call is TRBV7-9, the J call TRBJ2-1, with 7 bases matching TRBD2. The CDR3 spans 12 residues. After removal of 3 bases from V and 7 bases from J, the junction contained 0 bases not matched to a gene. The germline V gene encodes CDR1 SEHNR and CDR2 FQNEAQ (reference sequence). In nucleotides, the CDR3 is TGTGCCAGCAGCTTTAGCGGGAATGAGCAGTTCTTC. As protein: CASSFSGNEQFF.

V is TRBV27 and J is TRBJ1-6; D ambiguous. V was pared by 8 bases and J by 4 bases, with 6 bases between. CDR3 length equals 12 residues. Germline assignment: CDR1 MNHEY and CDR2 SMNVEV (reference sequence). Here the CDR3 DNA reads TGTGCCAGCTCTGAGTATAATTCACCCCTCCACTTT. It translates to CASSEYNSPLHF.

A single count supports this clone. The chain has TRBV29-1 and TRBJ1-2; 9 bases agree with TRBD1. J was trimmed by 1 base and V by 3 bases; bases with no gene match: 6. This CDR3 is built from 15 residues. Germline V CDR1 and CDR2: SQVTM, ANQGSEA. CDR3 in DNA: TGCAGCGTTGAGACTTGGACAGGGGTTAACTATGGCTACACCTTC. It encodes CSVETWTGVNYGYTF.

The chain recombines TRBV27 with TRBJ2-7; D is possibly TRBD1 (5 bases). The CDR3 has 14 residues. Trimming cost V 1 base and J 3 bases, with 10 bases left between them. CDR1 is MNHEY and CDR2 is SMNVEV in the germline V gene (reference sequence). CDR3 residues: CASSLWGINYEQYF. The CDR3 DNA follows: TGTGCCAGCAGTTTATGGGGCATCAACTACGAGCAGTACTTC.

The J gene is TRBJ2-1, the V gene TRBV6-5, with D possibly being TRBD1 (7 bases). With 0 bases removed from V and 15 bases from J, the gap between germline ends came to 15 bases. The germline gives CDR1 MNHEY, CDR2 SVGAGI. This CDR3 is built from 13 residues. In DNA, the CDR3 is TGTGCCAGCAGTTACTCGATCAGGGGGGATCGGTTCTTC. It specifies CASSYSIRGDRFF.

V and J are TRBV25-1 and TRBJ2-3; 8 bases fit TRBD1. Trimming at V came to 7 bases and at J to 1 base, leaving 4 bases not matched to a gene. The CDR3 consists of 14 residues. CDR1 MGHDK and CDR2 SYGVNS come from the germline V gene. The CDR3 DNA reads as TGTGCCAGCATGGCGACAGGGGGCACAGATACGCAGTATTTT. This encodes CASMATGGTDTQYF.

The V call is TRBV27, the J call TRBJ2-1, with D tentatively TRBD1 or TRBD2 (6 bases each). V lost 10 bases to trimming and J lost 3 bases, with 13 bases between them. This CDR3 comprises 13 residues. From germline, CDR1 is MNHEY and CDR2 SMNVEV (reference sequence). The CDR3 loop is CATHEGGYNEQFF. The CDR3 DNA reads as TGTGCCACCCATGAGGGGGGCTACAATGAGCAGTTCTTC.

The J gene is TRBJ2-5, the V gene TRBV9; TRBD2 agrees at 10 bases. CDR1 and CDR2 from the germline V gene are SGDLS and YYNGEE. Trimming cost V 1 base and J 3 bases; bases outside gene matches: 0. The CDR3 has 14 residues. CDR3 residues: CASSVLAGEETQYF. CDR3 DNA sequence: TGTGCCAGCAGCGTACTAGCGGGAGAAGAGACCCAGTACTTC.

The CDR3 loop is CASSYTGYEQYF. The CDR3 DNA sequence: TGTGCCAGCAGTTACACCGGGTACGAGCAGTACTTC. The chain recombines TRBV6-6 with TRBJ2-7; no definite D call. Germline CDR1 MNHNY, CDR2 SVGAGI (reference sequence). This CDR3 is built from 12 residues. Deletions cut 2 bases from V and 4 bases from J, with 6 bases between.

The chain carries TRBV6-1 and TRBJ1-5; TRBD1 aligns across 11 bases. V lost 6 bases to trimming and J lost 7 bases; unmatched junction nucleotides: 8. The CDR3 covers 15 residues. In germline, CDR1 is MNHNS, CDR2 SASEGT. The DNA for the CDR3 is TGTGCCAGCAGCTCGGGACAGGGGGAAGGACAGCCCCAGCATTTT. Amino acids: CASSSGQGEGQPQHF.

The genes are TRBV30 and TRBJ1-6, with 7 bases fitting TRBD1. The CDR3 extends over 13 amino acids. Germline V gene lookup returns CDR1 GTSNPN and CDR2 SVGIG (reference sequence). The junction had 2 bases not matched to a gene; V was cut back by 0 bases and J by 9 bases. The CDR3 sequence: CAWSVTGSSPLHF. CDR3 DNA sequence: TGTGCCTGGAGTGTGACAGGGTCTTCACCCCTCCACTTT.

The rearrangement links TRBV6-1 to TRBJ2-7, with 10 positions matching TRBD1. This CDR3 has 18 amino acids. With V trimmed by 0 bases and J by 4 bases, 12 bases remained unmatched. Per the germline V gene, CDR1 is MNHNS and CDR2 is SASEGT. Here the CDR3 DNA reads TGTGCCAGCAGTGAAGCCGATTACCTAGGACAGGGGGTATACGAGCAGTACTTC. Its protein is CASSEADYLGQGVYEQYF.

The rearrangement links TRBV10-2 to TRBJ2-1; 9 bases are a match to TRBD1. The CDR3 covers 16 residues. After removal of 2 bases from V and 0 bases from J, the junction contained 2 bases not matched to a gene. The V gene's germline CDR1 is WSHSY and CDR2 SAAADI. The CDR3, as DNA: TGCGCCAGCAGTGAGGGGACAGGGAGCTCCTACAATGAGCAGTTCTTC. Translated, it gives CASSEGTGSSYNEQFF.

Details on this clone: Other DNA sequences in the same sample also yield this CDR3. This rearrangement joins TRBV5-1 to TRBJ2-1; D is unresolved. CDR1 SGHRS and CDR2 YFSETQ come from the germline V gene. CDR3 size: 14 residues. Trimming removed 4 bases at V and 9 bases at J, with 17 bases between. CDR3 loop: CASSLLGWLGEQFF. As DNA, the CDR3 is TGCGCCAGCAGCCTACTTGGATGGCTTGGTGAGCAGTTCTTC. Supplemented by reference TRBV5-1 and TRBJ2-1, the full variable domain reads KAGVTQTPRYLIKTRGQQVTLSCSPISGHRSVSWYQQTPGQGLQFLFEYFSETQRNKGNFPGRFSGRQFSNSRSEMNVSTLELGDSALYLCASSLLGWLGEQFFGPGTRLTVL.

This chain connects TRBV27 to TRBJ2-2, with D possibly matching TRBD2 (5 bases). Germline V gene lookup returns CDR1 MNHEY and CDR2 SMNVEV (reference sequence). Trimming removed 1 base at V and 8 bases at J, with 11 bases between. The CDR3 contains 14 residues. CDR3 loop: CASSLYAGDGELFF. CDR3 sequence (DNA): TGTGCCAGCAGTTTATACGCCGGGGATGGGGAGCTGTTTTTT.

The CDR3 sequence: CASSLRQGKNYEQYF. The CDR3 bases are TGTGCCAGCAGCTTGAGACAGGGGAAGAACTACGAGCAGTACTTC. The chain has TRBV5-6 and TRBJ2-7, with 8 bases that match TRBD1. The germline gives CDR1 SGHDT, CDR2 YYEEEE. V lost 1 base, J lost 3 bases, and 6 bases stayed unmatched. The CDR3 length is 15 residues. Combining the CDR3 with reference TRBV5-6 and TRBJ2-7 gives the whole variable domain DAGVTQSPTHLIKTRGQQVTLRCSPKSGHDTVSWYQQALGQGPQFIFQYYEEEERQRGNFPDRFSGHQFPNYSSELNVNALLLGDSALYLCASSLRQGKNYEQYFGPGTRLTVT.

The gene calls are TRBV6-4 and TRBJ1-1; D ambiguous. CDR3 size: 14 residues. V was trimmed by 5 bases and J by 0 bases, leaving 10 bases between them. In germline, CDR1 is MRHNA, CDR2 SNTAGT. This CDR3 is CASSNSYLNTEAFF. CDR3 bases: TGTGCCAGCAGTAACAGTTACCTGAACACTGAAGCTTTCTTT.

The V and J genes are TRBV7-9 and TRBJ2-1, with 7 bases matching TRBD1. Germline trimming cut 4 bases from V and 6 bases from J; bases unmatched to any gene: 3. The CDR3 length is 13 residues. In germline, CDR1 is SEHNR, CDR2 FQNEAQ (reference sequence). CDR3 coding DNA: TGTGCCAGCAGCTGGGGACAGAGCAATGAGCAGTTCTTC. Translating gives CASSWGQSNEQFF.